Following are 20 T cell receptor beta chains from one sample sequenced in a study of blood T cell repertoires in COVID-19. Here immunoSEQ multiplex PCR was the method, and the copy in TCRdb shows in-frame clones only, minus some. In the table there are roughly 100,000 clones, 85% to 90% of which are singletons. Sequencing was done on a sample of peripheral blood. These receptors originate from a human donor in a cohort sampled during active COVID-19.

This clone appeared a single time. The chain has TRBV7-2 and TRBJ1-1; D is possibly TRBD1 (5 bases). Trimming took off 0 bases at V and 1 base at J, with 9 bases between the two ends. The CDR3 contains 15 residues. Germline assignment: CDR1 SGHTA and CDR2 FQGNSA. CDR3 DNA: TGTGCCAGCAGCTTAGCGGCGACAGCGAACACTGAAGCTTTCTTT. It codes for CASSLAATANTEAFF.

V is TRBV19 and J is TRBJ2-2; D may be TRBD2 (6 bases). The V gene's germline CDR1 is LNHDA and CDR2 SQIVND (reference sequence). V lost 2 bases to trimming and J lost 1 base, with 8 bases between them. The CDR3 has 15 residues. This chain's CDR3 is CASSIKAGNTGELFF. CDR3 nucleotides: TGTGCCAGTAGTATAAAAGCGGGGAACACCGGGGAGCTGTTTTTT.

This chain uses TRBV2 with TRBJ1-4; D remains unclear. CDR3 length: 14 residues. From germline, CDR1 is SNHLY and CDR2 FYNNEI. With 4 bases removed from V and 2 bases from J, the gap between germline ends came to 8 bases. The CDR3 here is CASSGGHTNEKLFF. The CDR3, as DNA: TGTGCCAGCAGTGGCGGTCATACTAATGAAAAACTGTTTTTT. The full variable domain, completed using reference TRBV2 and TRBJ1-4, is EPEVTQTPSHQVTQMGQEVILRCVPISNHLYFYWYRQILGQKVEFLVSFYNNEISEKSEIFDDQFSVERPDGSNFTLKIRSTKLEDSAMYFCASSGGHTNEKLFFGSGTQLSVL.

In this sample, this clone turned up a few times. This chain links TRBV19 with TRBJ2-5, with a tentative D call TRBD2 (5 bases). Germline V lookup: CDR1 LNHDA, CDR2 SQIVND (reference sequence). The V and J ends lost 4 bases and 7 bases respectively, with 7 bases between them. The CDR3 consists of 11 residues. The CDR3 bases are TGTGCCAGTAGTACGGAGGTGACCCAGTACTTC. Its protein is CASSTEVTQYF.

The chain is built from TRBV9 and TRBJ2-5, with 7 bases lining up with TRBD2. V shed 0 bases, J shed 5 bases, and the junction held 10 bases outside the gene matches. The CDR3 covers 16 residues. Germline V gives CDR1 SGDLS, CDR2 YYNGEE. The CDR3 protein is CASSVDEGGPRETQYF. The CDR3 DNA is TGTGCCAGCAGCGTAGACGAGGGAGGGCCCAGGGAGACCCAGTACTTC.

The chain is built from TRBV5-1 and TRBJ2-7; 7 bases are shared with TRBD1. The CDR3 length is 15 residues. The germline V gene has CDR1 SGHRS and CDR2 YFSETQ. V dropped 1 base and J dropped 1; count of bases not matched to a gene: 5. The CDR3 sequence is CASSLFWTGSYEQYF. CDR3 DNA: TGCGCCAGCAGCTTGTTTTGGACAGGATCCTACGAGCAGTACTTC.

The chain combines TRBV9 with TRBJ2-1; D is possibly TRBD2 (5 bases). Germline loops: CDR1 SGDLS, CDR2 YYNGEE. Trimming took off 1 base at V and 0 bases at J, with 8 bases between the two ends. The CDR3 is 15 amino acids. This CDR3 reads CASSVSGGSYNEQFF. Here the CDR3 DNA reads TGTGCCAGCAGCGTAAGCGGCGGCTCCTACAATGAGCAGTTCTTC.

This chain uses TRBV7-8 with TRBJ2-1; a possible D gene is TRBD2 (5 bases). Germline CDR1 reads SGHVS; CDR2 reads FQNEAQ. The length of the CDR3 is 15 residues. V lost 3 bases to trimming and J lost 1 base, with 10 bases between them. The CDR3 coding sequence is TGTGCCAGCAGCTTGGGGAGAGGGTCCTACAATGAGCAGTTCTTC. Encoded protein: CASSLGRGSYNEQFF.

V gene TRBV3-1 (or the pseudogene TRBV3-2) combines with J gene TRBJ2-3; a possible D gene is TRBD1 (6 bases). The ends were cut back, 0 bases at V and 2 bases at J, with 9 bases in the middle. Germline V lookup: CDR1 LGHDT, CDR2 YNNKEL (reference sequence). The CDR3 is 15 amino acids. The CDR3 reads CASSQERTVTDTQYF. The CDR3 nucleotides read TGTGCCAGCAGCCAAGAGCGGACAGTCACAGATACGCAGTATTTT.

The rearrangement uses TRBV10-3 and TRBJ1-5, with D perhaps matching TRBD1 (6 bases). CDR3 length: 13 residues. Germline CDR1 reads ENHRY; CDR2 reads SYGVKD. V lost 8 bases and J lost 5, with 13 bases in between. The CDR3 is CAIQGSGDQPQHF. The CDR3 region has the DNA TGTGCCATCCAGGGTTCAGGGGATCAGCCCCAGCATTTT.

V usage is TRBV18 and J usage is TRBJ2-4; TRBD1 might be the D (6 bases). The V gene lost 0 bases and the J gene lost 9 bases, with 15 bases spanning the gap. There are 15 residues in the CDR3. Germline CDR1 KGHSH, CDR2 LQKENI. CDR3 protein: CASSPPVTGVSIQYF. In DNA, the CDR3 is TGTGCCAGCTCACCACCGGTGACAGGAGTGAGCATTCAGTACTTC. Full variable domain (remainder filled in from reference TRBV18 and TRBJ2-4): NAGVMQNPRHLVRRRGQEARLRCSPMKGHSHVYWYRQLPEEGLKFMVYLQKENIIDESGMPKERFSAEFPKEGPSILRIQQVVRGDSAAYFCASSPPVTGVSIQYFGAGTRLSVL.

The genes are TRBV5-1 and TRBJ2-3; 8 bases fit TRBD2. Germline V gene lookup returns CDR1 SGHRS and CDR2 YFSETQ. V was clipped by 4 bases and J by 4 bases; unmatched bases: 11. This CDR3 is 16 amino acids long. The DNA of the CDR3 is TGCGCCAGCAGCAAAAAGCGGGAGTTATTAGCAGATACGCAGTATTTT. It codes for CASSKKRELLADTQYF. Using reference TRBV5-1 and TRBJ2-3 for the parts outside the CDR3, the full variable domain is KAGVTQTPRYLIKTRGQQVTLSCSPISGHRSVSWYQQTPGQGLQFLFEYFSETQRNKGNFPGRFSGRQFSNSRSEMNVSTLELGDSALYLCASSKKRELLADTQYFGPGTRLTVL.

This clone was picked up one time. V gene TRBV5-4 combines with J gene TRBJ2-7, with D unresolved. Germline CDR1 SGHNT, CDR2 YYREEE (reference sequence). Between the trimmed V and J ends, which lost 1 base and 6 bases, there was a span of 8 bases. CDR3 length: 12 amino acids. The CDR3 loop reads CASSLRGVEQYF. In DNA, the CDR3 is TGTGCCAGCAGCTTGAGAGGAGTCGAGCAGTACTTC. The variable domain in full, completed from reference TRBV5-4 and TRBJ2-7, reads ETGVTQSPTHLIKTRGQQVTLRCSSQSGHNTVSWYQQALGQGPQFIFQYYREEENGRGNFPPRFSGLQFPNYSSELNVNALELDDSALYLCASSLRGVEQYFGPGTRLTVT.

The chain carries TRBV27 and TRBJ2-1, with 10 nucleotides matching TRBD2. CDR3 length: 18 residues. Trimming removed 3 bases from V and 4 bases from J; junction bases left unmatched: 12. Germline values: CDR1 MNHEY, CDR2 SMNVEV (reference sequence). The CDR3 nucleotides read TGTGCCAGCAGTTTTTTAGGGGGAACTAGCGGGGTATACAATGAGCAGTTCTTC. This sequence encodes CASSFLGGTSGVYNEQFF.

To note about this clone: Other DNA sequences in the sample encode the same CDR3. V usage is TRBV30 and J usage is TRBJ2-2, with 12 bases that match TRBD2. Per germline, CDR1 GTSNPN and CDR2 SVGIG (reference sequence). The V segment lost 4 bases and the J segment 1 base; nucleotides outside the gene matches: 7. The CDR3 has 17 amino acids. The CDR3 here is CAWKGLAGSLNTGELFF. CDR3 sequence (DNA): TGTGCCTGGAAGGGACTAGCGGGTTCCTTGAACACCGGGGAGCTGTTTTTT.

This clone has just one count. The CDR3 DNA reads TGTGCCAGTAGTACGCAGGTAGTCACCGGGGAGCTGTTTTTT. It codes for CASSTQVVTGELFF. The chain carries TRBV19 and TRBJ2-2, with D uncertain. CDR1 and CDR2 from the germline V gene are LNHDA and SQIVND (reference sequence). CDR3 length equals 14 residues. Deletions cut 4 bases from V and 4 bases from J, with 10 bases between.

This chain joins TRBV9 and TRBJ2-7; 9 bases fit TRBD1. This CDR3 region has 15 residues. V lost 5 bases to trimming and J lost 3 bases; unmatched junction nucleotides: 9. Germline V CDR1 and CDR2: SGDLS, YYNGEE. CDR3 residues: CASSPGWGQGYEQYF. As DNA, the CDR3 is TGTGCCAGCAGTCCAGGGTGGGGACAGGGCTACGAGCAGTACTTC.

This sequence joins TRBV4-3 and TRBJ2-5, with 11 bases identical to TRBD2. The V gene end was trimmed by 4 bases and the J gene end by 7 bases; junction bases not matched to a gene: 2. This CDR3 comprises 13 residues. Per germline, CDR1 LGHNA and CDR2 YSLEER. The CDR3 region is CASSRGLAGTQYF. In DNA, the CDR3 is TGCGCCAGCAGCCGTGGACTAGCGGGGACCCAGTACTTC.

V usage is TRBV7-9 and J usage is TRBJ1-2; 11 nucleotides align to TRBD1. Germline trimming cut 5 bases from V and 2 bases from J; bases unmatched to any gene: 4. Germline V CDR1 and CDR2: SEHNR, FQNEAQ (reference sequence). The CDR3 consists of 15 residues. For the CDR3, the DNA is TGTGCCAGCAGCCCTTGGACAGGGGGCAACTATGGCTACACCTTC. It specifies CASSPWTGGNYGYTF.

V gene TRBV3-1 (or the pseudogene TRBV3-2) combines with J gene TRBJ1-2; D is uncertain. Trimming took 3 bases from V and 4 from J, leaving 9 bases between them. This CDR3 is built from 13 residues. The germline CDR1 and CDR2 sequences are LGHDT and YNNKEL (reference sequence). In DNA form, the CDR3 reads TGTGCCAGCAGCCATCCCGGAGGCTATGGCTACACCTTC. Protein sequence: CASSHPGGYGYTF.